These T cell receptor beta chains were read from a single sample in a study of shared clonotypes between healthy human individuals. Sequenced by immunoSEQ multiplex PCR; TCRdb stores in-frame clones only, minus some. The sample contains about 990,000 clones, about 80% of which appear only once. Sequenced material: memory CD4+ T cells from PBMCs. The receptors were sampled from a young man in good health. Some clones in this sample may be carry-over from other donors' samples. The CDR3 runs from the conserved cysteine through the conserved F or W. Each record gives: clone size, J gene, V gene, D gene, CDR3 protein, CDR3 DNA. D genes are given only for firm matches. Clone size, where shown, is once, few, many, or a class for clones that have expanded.

clone_size: -
j_call: TRBJ1-1
v_call: TRBV25-1
d_call: -
cdr3_aa: CASSEEWATRGYTEAFF
cdr3_nt: TGTGCCAGCAGTGAGGAGTGGGCGACACGAGGATACACTGAAGCTTTCTTT

clone_size: -
j_call: TRBJ1-1
v_call: TRBV29-1
d_call: TRBD1
cdr3_aa: CSVTQGGTEAFF
cdr3_nt: TGCAGCGTGACACAGGGGGGGACTGAAGCTTTCTTT

clone_size: -
j_call: TRBJ1-5
v_call: TRBV11-2
d_call: TRBD1
cdr3_aa: CASSSYADRAAQHF
cdr3_nt: TGTGCCAGCAGCTCATACGCCGACAGGGCCGCCCAGCATTTT

clone_size: -
j_call: TRBJ2-6
v_call: TRBV10-3
d_call: -
cdr3_aa: CAISEFFSQNSWANVLTF
cdr3_nt: TGTGCCATCAGTGAGTTCTTCTCTCAAAACAGCTGGGCCAACGTCCTGACTTTC

clone_size: -
j_call: TRBJ2-1
v_call: TRBV7-2
d_call: -
cdr3_aa: CASSSNQDEQFF
cdr3_nt: TGTGCCAGCAGCTCGAACCAGGATGAGCAGTTCTTC

clone_size: few
j_call: TRBJ2-1
v_call: TRBV7-9
d_call: -
cdr3_aa: CASSFRGSYNEQFF
cdr3_nt: TGTGCCAGCAGCTTTAGGGGCTCCTACAATGAGCAGTTCTTC

clone_size: few
j_call: TRBJ2-6
v_call: TRBV5-1
d_call: -
cdr3_aa: CASSLGSGANVLTF
cdr3_nt: TGCGCCAGCAGCTTGGGATCTGGGGCCAACGTCCTGACTTTC

clone_size: -
j_call: TRBJ2-1
v_call: TRBV18
d_call: TRBD2
cdr3_aa: CASSPFTSGSGNEQFF
cdr3_nt: TGTGCCAGCTCACCTTTTACTAGCGGGAGCGGGAATGAGCAGTTCTTC

clone_size: -
j_call: TRBJ2-1
v_call: TRBV5-6
d_call: TRBD1
cdr3_aa: CASSSTRQGGSYNEQFF
cdr3_nt: TGTGCCAGCAGCTCGACCCGACAGGGGGGGTCCTACAATGAGCAGTTCTTC

clone_size: once
j_call: TRBJ2-1
v_call: TRBV5-1
d_call: -
cdr3_aa: CASSQGSAYNEQFF
cdr3_nt: TGCGCCAGCAGTCAGGGTAGTGCCTACAATGAGCAGTTCTTC

clone_size: once
j_call: TRBJ2-3
v_call: TRBV29-1
d_call: -
cdr3_aa: CSVDRGLSTDTQYF
cdr3_nt: TGCAGCGTTGATCGGGGGCTGAGCACAGATACGCAGTATTTT

clone_size: -
j_call: TRBJ2-1
v_call: TRBV4-1
d_call: -
cdr3_aa: CASSQSLARYNEQFF
cdr3_nt: TGCGCCAGCAGCCAATCGCTAGCGCGCTACAATGAGCAGTTCTTC

clone_size: -
j_call: TRBJ2-1
v_call: TRBV7-9
d_call: -
cdr3_aa: CASSLQDEQFF
cdr3_nt: TGTGCCAGCAGCTTACAGGATGAGCAGTTCTTC

clone_size: -
j_call: TRBJ2-2
v_call: TRBV19
d_call: TRBD2
cdr3_aa: CASRVPGGLNTGELFF
cdr3_nt: TGTGCCAGTAGGGTCCCGGGGGGGCTGAACACCGGGGAGCTGTTTTTT

clone_size: -
j_call: TRBJ2-1
v_call: TRBV5-1
d_call: TRBD1
cdr3_aa: CASTRQGTYNEQFF
cdr3_nt: TGCGCCAGCACCCGACAGGGGACCTACAATGAGCAGTTCTTC

clone_size: -
j_call: TRBJ2-2
v_call: TRBV28
d_call: TRBD2
cdr3_aa: CASSTTGLAGLTGELFF
cdr3_nt: TGTGCCAGCAGCACCACGGGACTAGCGGGCCTCACCGGGGAGCTGTTTTTT

clone_size: few
j_call: TRBJ1-1
v_call: TRBV7-9
d_call: -
cdr3_aa: CASSLTGFGTEAFF
cdr3_nt: TGTGCCAGCAGCCTTACAGGGTTCGGGACTGAAGCTTTCTTT

clone_size: -
j_call: TRBJ2-1
v_call: TRBV11-1
d_call: -
cdr3_aa: CASSLVTQGNEQFF
cdr3_nt: TGTGCCAGCAGCTTAGTGACGCAGGGCAATGAGCAGTTCTTC

clone_size: once
j_call: TRBJ2-2
v_call: TRBV7-2
d_call: -
cdr3_aa: CASSLVGGNTGELFF
cdr3_nt: TGTGCCAGCAGCTTAGTAGGGGGGAACACCGGGGAGCTGTTTTTT

clone_size: -
j_call: TRBJ2-1
v_call: TRBV10-3
d_call: TRBD1
cdr3_aa: CAISESTTRDRGYNEQFF
cdr3_nt: TGTGCCATCAGTGAGTCCACAACCCGTGACAGGGGTTACAATGAGCAGTTCTTC